Presented here are 22 T cell receptor beta chains from one specimen sequenced in a study of cytomegalovirus exposure and HLA in healthy donors. The PCR used 60 Vbeta and 13 Jbeta primers. Some clones are missing from TCRdb's copy, which holds only in-frame ones; the method was immunoSEQ multiplex PCR. The data contain about 180,000 clones, over 70% of them singletons. Sequenced input: PBMCs. These receptors all stem from a man aged 40-55 years in good health and CMV-seronegative.

Regarding this clone: Different DNA sequences within this sample yield the same CDR3. The CDR3 sequence: CASSLGQNYGYTF. Written as DNA, the CDR3 is TGCGCCAGCAGCCTTGGACAGAACTATGGCTACACCTTC. The chain is built from TRBV5-1 and TRBJ1-2; a possible D gene is TRBD1 (6 bases). V was cut by 4 bases and J by 2 bases, with 9 bases left in between. The CDR3 extends over 13 amino acids. Looked up from germline, CDR1 is SGHRS and CDR2 is YFSETQ.

The chain joins TRBV2 to TRBJ1-1; D not resolved. The germline V gene has CDR1 SNHLY and CDR2 FYNNEI. This CDR3 contains 14 residues. V was pared by 10 bases and J by 2 bases, with 17 bases between. CDR3 in amino acids: CATLLPKLNTEAFF. CDR3 sequence (DNA): TGTGCCACCCTACTCCCGAAACTAAACACTGAAGCTTTCTTT.

The chain combines TRBV7-2 with TRBJ2-7, with TRBD2 identical over 7 bases. Germline values: CDR1 SGHTA, CDR2 FQGNSA. CDR3 size: 13 residues. J lost 11 bases, V lost 5 bases, and 12 bases had no gene match. This chain's CDR3 is CASSLGEAGLEYF. CDR3 DNA: TGTGCCAGCAGCCTGGGAGAAGCGGGGTTGGAGTACTTC.

This sequence joins TRBV27 and TRBJ2-1; 9 nucleotides match TRBD2. The J segment lost 5 bases and the V segment lost 5 bases, leaving 7 bases of the junction unmatched. This CDR3 comprises 15 residues. CDR1 is MNHEY and CDR2 is SMNVEV in the germline V gene (reference sequence). The CDR3 nucleotides read TGTGCCAGCAGTCTTAGCGGGAGCTCTCACAATGAGCAGTTCTTC. Amino acid sequence: CASSLSGSSHNEQFF.

J is TRBJ2-2 and V is TRBV18, with D possibly TRBD1 on 5 matching bases. The ends were cut back, 2 bases at V and 6 bases at J, with 13 bases in the middle. From germline, CDR1 is KGHSH and CDR2 LQKENI. The CDR3 covers 15 residues. CDR3 region: CASSPIARAAGELFF. DNA for the CDR3: TGTGCCAGCTCACCAATAGCCAGGGCAGCCGGGGAGCTGTTTTTT.

This clone was observed a few times. This chain uses TRBV6-6 with TRBJ1-2; D remains ambiguous. The CDR3 is 14 residues long. V gave up 0 bases and J gave up 6 bases, with 11 bases separating them. Germline loops: CDR1 MNHNY, CDR2 SVGAGI (reference sequence). The CDR3 bases are TGTGCCAGCAGTTACTCGCGGGAGGTTCATGGCTACACCTTC. Amino acid sequence: CASSYSREVHGYTF.

This clone was observed a few times. The CDR3 bases are TGTGCCAGCAGCCCCACGGCACTACCATCCGGCTACACCTTC. Amino acid sequence: CASSPTALPSGYTF. This chain links TRBV7-6 with TRBJ1-2; D unresolved. V was trimmed by 5 bases and J by 8 bases, leaving 18 bases between them. The germline CDR1 and CDR2 sequences are SGHVS and FNYEAQ. The length of the CDR3 is 14 residues.

The gene calls are TRBV7-9 and TRBJ2-7; weak D call: TRBD1 (7 bases). The CDR3 contains 16 residues. Germline-derived CDR1 and CDR2 are SEHNR and FQNEAQ (reference sequence). Trimming stripped 5 bases from V and 4 bases from J, with 21 bases between. CDR3 bases: TGTGCCAGCAGCATTACGGAGGGGACAGACCAATACGAGCAGTACTTC. This translates into CASSITEGTDQYEQYF.

This clone was counted between two and nine times. This sequence joins TRBV10-3 and TRBJ2-7, with D possibly TRBD2 on 6 matching bases. V shed 4 bases and J shed 3 bases, with 13 bases lying between them. The CDR3 contains 14 residues. Germline CDR1 reads ENHRY; CDR2 reads SYGVKD. CDR3 amino acids: CAISGGDAHYEQYF. In DNA form, the CDR3 reads TGTGCCATCAGTGGGGGGGACGCTCACTACGAGCAGTACTTC.

The rearrangement links TRBV6-1 to TRBJ2-1, with D possibly being TRBD2 (6 bases). V was cut by 10 bases and J by 1 base, with 14 bases left in between. Germline V gene data show CDR1 as MNHNS and CDR2 as SASEGT. CDR3 length: 14 residues. The CDR3 DNA reads TGTGCCACCCCCCGGCGGGGTTCCTACAATGAGCAGTTCTTC. This translates into CATPRRGSYNEQFF.

The chain carries TRBV9 and TRBJ2-6; maybe TRBD1 (6 bases). This CDR3 spans 15 amino acids. Trimming took off 0 bases at V and 5 bases at J, with 9 bases between the two ends. Germline V gene sequence: CDR1 SGDLS, CDR2 YYNGEE. The CDR3 loop reads CASSVGGLWANVLTF. CDR3 sequence (DNA): TGTGCCAGCAGCGTAGGGGGGCTCTGGGCCAACGTCCTGACTTTC.

The rearrangement uses TRBV5-4 and TRBJ2-3; the D is unclear. With 1 base removed from V and 0 bases from J, the gap between germline ends came to 9 bases. Germline V gene lookup returns CDR1 SGHNT and CDR2 YYREEE (reference sequence). This CDR3 spans 15 amino acids. CDR3 in amino acids: CASSLISYSTDTQYF. The DNA for the CDR3 is TGTGCCAGCAGCTTGATTTCCTATAGCACAGATACGCAGTATTTT. Full variable domain (outside the CDR3, taken from reference TRBV5-4 and TRBJ2-3): ETGVTQSPTHLIKTRGQQVTLRCSSQSGHNTVSWYQQALGQGPQFIFQYYREEENGRGNFPPRFSGLQFPNYSSELNVNALELDDSALYLCASSLISYSTDTQYFGPGTRLTVL.

The gene calls are TRBV27 and TRBJ2-7, with a weak D call TRBD2 (7 bases). The CDR3 consists of 13 residues. With 8 bases removed from V and 5 bases from J, the gap between germline ends came to 16 bases. CDR1 and CDR2 from the germline V gene are MNHEY and SMNVEV (reference sequence). The CDR3 loop is CASSPRGAHEQYF. For the CDR3, the DNA is TGTGCCAGCTCTCCTCGGGGGGCCCACGAGCAGTACTTC.

The chain carries TRBV4-3 and TRBJ1-5, with a weak D call TRBD1 (5 bases). The CDR3 is made up of 13 amino acids. Trimming removed 0 bases from V and 9 bases from J, with 9 bases in between. CDR1 is LGHNA, CDR2 YSLEER, per germline. Here the CDR3 DNA reads TGCGCCAGCAGCCAAGAGGGGGGGTGGCCCCAGCATTTT. This codes for CASSQEGGWPQHF.

This chain connects TRBV6-5 to TRBJ2-3; tentatively, D is TRBD1 (6 bases). The CDR3 covers 15 residues. V was trimmed by 6 bases and J by 4 bases, leaving 17 bases between them. Looked up from germline, CDR1 is MNHEY and CDR2 is SVGAGI. The CDR3 protein is CASSTDLQGSDTQYF. CDR3 in DNA: TGTGCCAGCAGCACGGACCTACAGGGTTCAGATACGCAGTATTTT.

The rearrangement uses TRBV30 and TRBJ1-2, with D unresolved. Germline lookup yields CDR1 GTSNPN and CDR2 SVGIG (reference sequence). This CDR3 region has 14 residues. Trimming removed 0 bases from V and 6 bases from J, with 14 bases in between. The CDR3 DNA sequence: TGTGCCTGGAGTGTACGTGCGGAACTGCATGGCTACACCTTC. Residues: CAWSVRAELHGYTF.

This clone was detected only a few times. V and J are TRBV10-3 and TRBJ1-1; a weak D match, TRBD1 (6 bases). Germline assignment: CDR1 ENHRY and CDR2 SYGVKD. Deletions cut 0 bases from V and 0 bases from J, with 11 bases between. The CDR3 is 16 amino acids. In nucleotides, the CDR3 is TGTGCCATCAGTGAGTCGAAAGGGGGTATGAACACTGAAGCTTTCTTT. Residues: CAISESKGGMNTEAFF.

The rearrangement joins TRBV5-8 to TRBJ1-4; D unclear. This CDR3 is 15 amino acids long. Trimming removed 4 bases from V and 3 bases from J, with 13 bases in between. Per the germline V gene, CDR1 is SGHTS and CDR2 is YDEGEE. CDR3 amino acids: CASSPVGQANEKLFF. Written as DNA, the CDR3 is TGTGCCAGCAGCCCCGTTGGGCAAGCTAATGAAAAACTGTTTTTT.

The chain is built from TRBV6-4 and TRBJ1-1; D might be TRBD1 (6 bases). The germline V and J ends were trimmed by 6 bases and 0 bases, with 11 bases remaining between them. The CDR3 extends over 14 amino acids. Germline V lookup: CDR1 MRHNA, CDR2 SNTAGT. The CDR3 protein is CASRDSSMNTEAFF. In DNA form, the CDR3 reads TGTGCCAGCAGGGACAGCTCCATGAACACTGAAGCTTTCTTT.

The V and J genes are TRBV18 and TRBJ1-2; 10 bases fit TRBD1. The CDR3 spans 15 residues. CDR1 and CDR2 from the germline V gene are KGHSH and LQKENI. The J segment lost 7 bases and the V segment lost 1 base, leaving 6 bases of the junction unmatched. The CDR3 loop reads CASSPLGTGDPGYTF. CDR3 coding DNA: TGTGCCAGCTCACCACTGGGGACAGGGGACCCTGGCTACACCTTC.

This clone was counted a few times. The chain joins TRBV7-2 to TRBJ2-7; D unclear. Germline CDR1 and CDR2: SGHTA and FQGNSA. The CDR3 is 15 residues long. V was shortened by 4 bases and J by 1 base, with 14 bases between the two germline ends. The CDR3 protein is CASSSPRGGSYEQYF. CDR3 DNA: TGTGCCAGCAGCTCACCGAGAGGCGGTTCCTACGAGCAGTACTTC.

This chain links TRBV6-5 with TRBJ2-3; 13 bases map to TRBD2. The V and J ends lost 6 bases and 7 bases, in that order; junction bases with no gene match: 7. Germline CDR1 is MNHEY and CDR2 is SVGAGI. This CDR3 is 15 amino acids long. CDR3 bases: TGTGCCAGCAGCTTCGGACTAGCGGGAGTCTATACGCAGTATTTT. It is translated as CASSFGLAGVYTQYF.